Listed below are T cell receptor beta chains from one sample, sequenced in a study of blood T cell repertoires in COVID-19. TCRdb's copy holds only in-frame clones and misses some; the assay was immunoSEQ multiplex PCR. The sample consists of 200,000 to 250,000 clones, approximately 84% of them appearing once. Sequencing was performed on peripheral blood. These receptors originate from a woman between 50 and 59 years old with active or convalescent COVID-19. Both conserved end residues are part of each CDR3. The D gene is left open where the match is weak. The size entry is marked missing in some rows and otherwise reads once, few, many or a size class.

j_call,d_call,v_call,clone_size,cdr3_nt,cdr3_aa
TRBJ2-1,-,TRBV5-4,-,TGTGCCAGCAGCACGACTAGGTCCTCCCCGCAGTTCTTC,CASSTTRSSPQFF
TRBJ1-1,TRBD1,TRBV5-1,-,TGCGCCAGCAGCCTACAGGGGTCCTCGGAGACTGAAGCTTTCTTT,CASSLQGSSETEAFF
TRBJ1-1,-,TRBV5-6,once,TGTGCCAGCAGCCGGGACATAATGAACACTGAAGCTTTCTTT,CASSRDIMNTEAFF
TRBJ2-2,TRBD2,TRBV6-4,-,TGTGCCAGCAGTTTTGCGGCAGGGAGGGATACCGGGGAGCTGTTTTTT,CASSFAAGRDTGELFF
TRBJ2-5,-,TRBV11-1,-,TGTGCCAGCAGCCATGCACTGGAGCCGTACTTC,CASSHALEPYF
TRBJ2-1,-,TRBV5-1,-,TGCGCCAGCAGCTTGGGGGACACGAGCTCCTACAATGAGCAGTTCTTC,CASSLGDTSSYNEQFF
TRBJ1-1,TRBD1,TRBV27,-,TGTGCCAGCAGCTTTCGACAGGGCCGGACTGAAGCTTTCTTT,CASSFRQGRTEAFF
TRBJ1-1,-,TRBV28,-,TGTGCCAGCAGAAGCGGGGGACGGGTGATGAACACTGAAGCTTTCTTT,CASRSGGRVMNTEAFF
TRBJ2-1,TRBD1,TRBV12-5,-,TGTGCTAGTGGTTTGGTACAGGGGGCTGTCTACAATGAGCAGTTCTTC,CASGLVQGAVYNEQFF
TRBJ2-5,TRBD2,TRBV6-2/TRBV6-3,-,TGTGCCAGCAGTTACTCGGCGGCAGCGGGGGAAGAGACCCAGTACTTC,CASSYSAAAGEETQYF
TRBJ1-2,-,TRBV5-1,once,TGCGCCAGCAGCTCCCTCTCCAGCGGGAACTATGGCTACACCTTC,CASSSLSSGNYGYTF
TRBJ2-3,-,TRBV11-2,-,TGTGCCAGCAGCGCTCCCGGGAGAAGTACGCAGTATTTT,CASSAPGRSTQYF
TRBJ2-2,-,TRBV7-3,-,TGTGCCAGCAGCCAGTTACCTGGCGGGGCCGGGGAGCTGTTTTTT,CASSQLPGGAGELFF
TRBJ2-7,TRBD1,TRBV19,-,TGTGCCACCGGGACAGGGGCCTACGAGCAGTACTTC,CATGTGAYEQYF
TRBJ2-1,TRBD1,TRBV7-9,-,TGTGCCAGCAGCCCCCGACAGGGGGGGTACAATGAGCAGTTCTTC,CASSPRQGGYNEQFF
TRBJ2-3,-,TRBV12-3/TRBV12-4,-,TGTGCCAGCAGTTTCCGGGCAGATACGCAGTATTTT,CASSFRADTQYF
TRBJ1-3,-,TRBV7-8,-,TGTGCCAGCAGCTGGCAGGGATCTGGAAACACCATATATTTT,CASSWQGSGNTIYF
TRBJ2-5,-,TRBV7-2,-,TGTGCCAGCAGCCTTGACAGGTGGCAGACCCAGTACTTC,CASSLDRWQTQYF
TRBJ1-1,-,TRBV5-1,-,TGCGCCAGCAGCCCAAGGACAGTAAACACTGAAGCTTTCTTT,CASSPRTVNTEAFF
TRBJ1-3,-,TRBV28,-,TGTGCCAGCAGTTTATCTAGGCTGGGTGGAAACACCATATATTTT,CASSLSRLGGNTIYF
TRBJ1-5,-,TRBV21-1,-,TGTGCCAGCAGTCCTTCCGGGACTGGGAATCAGCCCCAGCATTTT,CASSPSGTGNQPQHF
TRBJ1-3,TRBD1,TRBV6-5,-,TGTGCCAGCAGTTACGCCCGACAGGGGGCTGGAAACACCATATATTTT,CASSYARQGAGNTIYF
TRBJ2-1,-,TRBV6-5,-,TGTGCCAGCCGGGCGACAGTACAGTTCTTC,CASRATVQFF
TRBJ1-1,-,TRBV19,-,TGTGCCAGTAGTACGCGGCGGATGAACACTGAAGCTTTCTTT,CASSTRRMNTEAFF
TRBJ2-7,TRBD2,TRBV11-2,-,TGTGCCAGCAGTCCCGTCTCTAGCGGGAGATGGGAGCAGTACTTC,CASSPVSSGRWEQYF
TRBJ2-6,TRBD1,TRBV4-1,-,TGCGCCAGTGGGACAGGGGGCTCTGGGGCCAACGTCCTGACTTTC,CASGTGGSGANVLTF
TRBJ2-7,-,TRBV5-1,-,TGCGCCAGCAGCTTGATCGGTCGCGAGCAGTACTTC,CASSLIGREQYF
TRBJ2-4,-,TRBV5-1,-,TGCGCCAGCAGCCCCGGGTCCTTGAACATTCAGTACTTC,CASSPGSLNIQYF
TRBJ2-5,-,TRBV19,few,TGTGCCAGTAGTATAGAAGGTATTGGCCAACGGGGAAAGACCCAGTACTTC,CASSIEGIGQRGKTQYF
TRBJ1-2,TRBD1,TRBV19,-,TGTGCCAGTAGTACCCCCGGACAGGGCGGCTACACCTTC,CASSTPGQGGYTF
TRBJ2-3,TRBD2,TRBV5-1,-,TGCGCCAGCAGAGGGGGCCTGACTAGCGGGGGTACAGATACGCAGTATTTT,CASRGGLTSGGTDTQYF